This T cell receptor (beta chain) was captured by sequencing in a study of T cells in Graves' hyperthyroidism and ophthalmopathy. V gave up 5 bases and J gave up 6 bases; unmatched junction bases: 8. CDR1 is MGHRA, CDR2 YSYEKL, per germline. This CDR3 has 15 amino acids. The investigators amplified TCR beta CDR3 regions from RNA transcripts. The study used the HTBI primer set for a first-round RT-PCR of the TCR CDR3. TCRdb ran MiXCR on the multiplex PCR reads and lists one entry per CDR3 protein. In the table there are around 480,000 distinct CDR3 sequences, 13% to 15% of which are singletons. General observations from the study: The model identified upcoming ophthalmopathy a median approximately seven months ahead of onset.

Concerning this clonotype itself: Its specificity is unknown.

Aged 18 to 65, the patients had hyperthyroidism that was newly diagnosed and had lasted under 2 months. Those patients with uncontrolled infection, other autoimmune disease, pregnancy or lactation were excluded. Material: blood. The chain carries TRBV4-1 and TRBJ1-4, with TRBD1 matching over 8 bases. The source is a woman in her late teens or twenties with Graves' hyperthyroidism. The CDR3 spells CASSLGQGTDEKLFF. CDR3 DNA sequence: TGCGCCAGCAGCTTAGGACAGGGCACGGATGAAAAACTGTTTTTT.